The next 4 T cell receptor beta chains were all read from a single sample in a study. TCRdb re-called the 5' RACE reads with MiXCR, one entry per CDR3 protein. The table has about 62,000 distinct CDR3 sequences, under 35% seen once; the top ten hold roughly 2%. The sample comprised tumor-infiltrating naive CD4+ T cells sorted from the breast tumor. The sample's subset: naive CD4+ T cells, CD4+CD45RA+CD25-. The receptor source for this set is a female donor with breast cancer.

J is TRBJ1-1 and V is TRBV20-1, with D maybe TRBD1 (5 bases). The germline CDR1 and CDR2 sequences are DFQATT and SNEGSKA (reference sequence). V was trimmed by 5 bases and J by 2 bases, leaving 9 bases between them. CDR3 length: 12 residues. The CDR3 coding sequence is TGCAGTGCTGGGGGTTCAAACACTGAAGCTTTCTTT. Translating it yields CSAGGSNTEAFF.

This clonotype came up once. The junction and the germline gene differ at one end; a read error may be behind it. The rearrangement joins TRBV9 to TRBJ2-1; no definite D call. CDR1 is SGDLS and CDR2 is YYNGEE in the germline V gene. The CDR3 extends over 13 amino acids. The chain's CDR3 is CASSAELYNEQSF. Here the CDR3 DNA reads TGTGCCAGCAGCGCGGAATTGTACAATGAGCAGTCCTTC.

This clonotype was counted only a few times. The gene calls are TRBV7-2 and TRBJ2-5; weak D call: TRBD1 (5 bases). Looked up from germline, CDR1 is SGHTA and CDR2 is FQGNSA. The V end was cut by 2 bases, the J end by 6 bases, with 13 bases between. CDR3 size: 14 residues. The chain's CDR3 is CASSLFGAEKTQYF. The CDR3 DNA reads TGTGCCAGCAGCTTATTTGGGGCGGAGAAGACCCAGTACTTC.

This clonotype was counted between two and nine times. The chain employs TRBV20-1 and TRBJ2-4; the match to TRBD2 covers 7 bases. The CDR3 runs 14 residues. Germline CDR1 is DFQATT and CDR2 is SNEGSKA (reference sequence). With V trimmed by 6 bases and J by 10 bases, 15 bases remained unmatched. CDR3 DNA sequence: TGCAGTGCGCCCACCGCGACTAGCCACAGAATTCAGTACTTC. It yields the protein CSAPTATSHRIQYF.